This is a list of T cell receptor beta chains from one sample in a study of cytomegalovirus exposure and HLA in healthy donors. Here immunoSEQ multiplex PCR was the method, and the copy in TCRdb shows in-frame clones only, minus some. Of fewer than 200,000 clones listed, roughly 73% are singletons. The sequenced sample consisted of PBMCs. The receptors stem from a woman younger than 45 in good health and CMV-seronegative. Both conserved end residues are part of each CDR3. Each record gives: CDR3 length, V gene, clone size, D gene, J gene, CDR3 protein, CDR3 DNA. The D gene is left open where the match is weak. Clone size is not always given. Where it is, it says once, few, many or a class for expanded clones.

length: 15
V: TRBV7-9
size: few
D: TRBD1
J: TRBJ1-5
CDR3: CASSLVGQINQPQHF
DNA: TGTGCCAGCAGCTTAGTGGGACAGATCAATCAGCCCCAGCATTTT

length: 15
V: TRBV11-2
size: -
D: -
J: TRBJ2-1
CDR3: CASSLDQGPYNEQFF
DNA: TGTGCCAGCAGCTTAGATCAGGGCCCCTACAATGAGCAGTTCTTC

length: 17
V: TRBV6-4
size: -
D: -
J: TRBJ2-3
CDR3: CASRPRHWGGGKDTQYF
DNA: TGTGCCAGCAGACCCCGGCACTGGGGAGGCGGTAAAGATACGCAGTATTTT

length: 18
V: TRBV19
size: -
D: TRBD2
J: TRBJ2-1
CDR3: CASSGSGTSGSWYNEQFF
DNA: TGTGCCAGTAGTGGTTCCGGGACTAGCGGGAGCTGGTACAATGAGCAGTTCTTC

length: 16
V: TRBV4-1
size: -
D: TRBD1
J: TRBJ2-7
CDR3: CASSQSSGGGNYEQYF
DNA: TGCGCCAGCAGCCAATCCTCAGGGGGCGGAAACTACGAGCAGTACTTC

length: 15
V: TRBV2
size: -
D: -
J: TRBJ1-5
CDR3: CASRRQSYSNQPQHF
DNA: TGTGCCAGCAGACGACAAAGCTATAGCAATCAGCCCCAGCATTTT

length: 12
V: TRBV4-1
size: -
D: -
J: TRBJ2-3
CDR3: CASSQVLDTQYF
DNA: TGCGCCAGCAGCCAAGTACTAGATACGCAGTATTTT

length: 14
V: TRBV6-5
size: few
D: TRBD1
J: TRBJ2-1
CDR3: CASTLDRGHNEQFF
DNA: TGTGCCAGCACCCTGGACAGGGGGCACAATGAGCAGTTCTTC

length: 13
V: TRBV29-1
size: -
D: TRBD1
J: TRBJ1-1
CDR3: CSENRGAGTEAFF
DNA: TGCAGCGAAAACAGGGGCGCAGGTACTGAAGCTTTCTTT

length: 14
V: TRBV19
size: -
D: -
J: TRBJ1-6
CDR3: CASSRTSYNSPLHF
DNA: TGTGCCAGTAGTAGGACAAGCTATAATTCACCCCTCCACTTT

length: 15
V: TRBV6-1
size: few
D: TRBD1
J: TRBJ2-4
CDR3: CASSVAGGDWDIQYF
DNA: TGTGCCAGCAGCGTTGCAGGGGGCGATTGGGACATTCAGTACTTC

length: 15
V: TRBV18
size: -
D: -
J: TRBJ1-5
CDR3: CASSPSGRLNQPQHF
DNA: TGTGCCAGCTCACCGAGTGGGCGCCTAAATCAGCCCCAGCATTTT

length: 12
V: TRBV29-1
size: -
D: -
J: TRBJ2-2
CDR3: CSGGTLGGELFF
DNA: TGCAGCGGGGGGACTCTAGGGGGGGAGCTGTTTTTT

length: 11
V: TRBV7-9
size: -
D: -
J: TRBJ2-7
CDR3: CASSSAYEQYF
DNA: TGTGCCAGCAGCTCAGCCTACGAGCAGTACTTC

length: 15
V: TRBV25-1
size: few
D: -
J: TRBJ1-4
CDR3: CASSPTFLSQEKLFF
DNA: TGTGCCAGCAGTCCCACATTTTTAAGTCAAGAAAAACTGTTTTTT

length: 14
V: TRBV27
size: once
D: -
J: TRBJ2-7
CDR3: CASSFQGGFYEQYF
DNA: TGTGCCAGCAGTTTTCAGGGTGGGTTCTACGAGCAGTACTTC